The 27 T cell receptor beta chains presented below share a single source sample, sequenced in a study of T cell changes during pregnancy in multiple sclerosis. Data came from immunoSEQ multiplex PCR; TCRdb stores just in-frame clones and leaves some out. In the table there are tens of thousands of clones, roughly nine tenths of which are singletons. Sequencing used CD4+ T cells from peripheral blood mononuclear cells, obtained in the third trimester of pregnancy. The receptor set was obtained from a female donor in good health, enrolled as a control in a pregnancy study.

The chain links TRBV18 to TRBJ2-7; 8 bases fit TRBD1. This CDR3 region has 13 residues. The V segment lost 3 bases and the J segment 6 bases; nucleotides outside the gene matches: 4. CDR1 KGHSH and CDR2 LQKENI come from the germline V gene. As DNA, the CDR3 is TGTGCCAGCTCACCCCAGGGGGCGCGCGAGCAGTACTTC. Amino acid sequence: CASSPQGAREQYF.

There are a few counts of this clone. CDR3 sequence: CASSEASGTEAFF. In DNA, the CDR3 is TGTGCCAGCAGCGAAGCCTCGGGCACTGAAGCTTTCTTT. The rearrangement joins TRBV9 to TRBJ1-1; D is unclear. The ends were cut back, 3 bases at V and 4 bases at J, with 10 bases in the middle. Germline assignment: CDR1 SGDLS and CDR2 YYNGEE. The CDR3 covers 13 residues.

The chain is built from TRBV12-5 and TRBJ1-1; no definite D call. The CDR3 extends over 13 amino acids. Germline V gene lookup returns CDR1 LGHNT and CDR2 FRNRAP. The ends were cut back, 1 base at V and 5 bases at J, with 8 bases in the middle. The DNA of the CDR3 is TGTGCTAGTGGTTTGGAAGGAGGAACTGAAGCTTTCTTT. Protein sequence: CASGLEGGTEAFF.

The V and J genes are TRBV4-1 and TRBJ2-5; possibly TRBD2 for D (5 bases). TRBJ2-7 explains the end of the DNA better; the J call may be wrong. CDR3 size: 16 residues. The germline V gene has CDR1 MGHRA and CDR2 YSYEKL. CDR3 region: CASSQVPGLGSYEQYF. CDR3 in DNA: TGCGCCAGCAGCCAAGTCCCGGGGTTGGGCTCCTACGAGCAGTACTTC.

In this sample, this clone turned up once. The genes are TRBV7-2 and TRBJ1-5; no clear D. Per germline, CDR1 SGHTA and CDR2 FQGNSA. Trimming left V 1 base short and J 9 bases short, with 16 bases between. The CDR3 runs 15 residues. The CDR3: CASSLDWTEVRPQHF. For the CDR3, the DNA is TGTGCCAGCAGCTTAGATTGGACGGAGGTTAGGCCCCAGCATTTT.

In DNA form, the CDR3 reads TGTGCCAGCAGGAAATCAGGGCCCCGTACTGAAGCTTTCTTT. Translating gives CASRKSGPRTEAFF. This chain joins TRBV25-1 and TRBJ1-1; D is possibly TRBD1 (5 bases). Trimming shortened V by 6 bases and J by 5 bases, and 16 bases separated the two germline ends. This CDR3 is built from 14 residues. CDR1 MGHDK and CDR2 SYGVNS come from the germline V gene. Using reference TRBV25-1 and TRBJ1-1 for the parts outside the CDR3, the full variable domain is EADIYQTPRYLVIGTGKKITLECSQTMGHDKMYWYQQDPGMELHLIHYSYGVNSTEKGDLSSESTVSRIRTEHFPLTLESARPSHTSQYLCASRKSGPRTEAFFGQGTRLTVV.

The chain links TRBV5-1 to TRBJ2-2; the D is unclear. Germline CDR1 reads SGHRS; CDR2 reads YFSETQ. The CDR3 is 16 amino acids. V lost 4 bases and J 0 bases, leaving 13 bases between the germline ends. DNA for the CDR3: TGCGCCAGCAGCCTGAATCTGGGCGCGAACACCGGGGAGCTGTTTTTT. Its protein is CASSLNLGANTGELFF.

The genes are TRBV7-2 and TRBJ1-4, with D possibly matching TRBD1 (6 bases). The CDR3 is 16 residues long. Germline values: CDR1 SGHTA, CDR2 FQGNSA. The V end lost 2 bases, the J end lost 4 bases, and 14 bases lay between the germline ends. CDR3 DNA sequence: TGTGCCAGCAGCTTATTCGTCGCAGGGGTTAATGAAAAACTGTTTTTT. Translated: CASSLFVAGVNEKLFF.

The rearrangement joins TRBV7-2 to TRBJ2-2; possible D gene TRBD2, 6 bases. With 5 bases removed from V and 2 bases from J, the gap between germline ends came to 9 bases. Germline lookup yields CDR1 SGHTA and CDR2 FQGNSA. The CDR3 sequence is 14 residues long. CDR3 sequence reads: CASSRDSNTGELFF. CDR3 bases: TGTGCCAGCAGCAGGGACTCTAACACCGGGGAGCTGTTTTTT.

V gene TRBV7-2 combines with J gene TRBJ2-7; 11 nucleotides agree with TRBD2. With V trimmed by 3 bases and J by 4 bases, 5 bases remained unmatched. The germline V gene has CDR1 SGHTA and CDR2 FQGNSA. This CDR3 is built from 15 residues. In DNA, the CDR3 is TGTGCCAGCAGCTTGGGACTAGCGGAGAGGTACGAGCAGTACTTC. Protein: CASSLGLAERYEQYF. Using reference TRBV7-2 and TRBJ2-7 for the parts outside the CDR3, the full variable domain is GAGVSQSPSNKVTEKGKDVELRCDPISGHTALYWYRQSLGQGLEFLIYFQGNSAPDKSGLPSDRFSAERTGGSVSTLTIQRTQQEDSAVYLCASSLGLAERYEQYFGPGTRLTVT.

The chain has TRBV14 and TRBJ2-1, with 10 bases identical to TRBD1. Germline trimming cut 5 bases from V and 4 bases from J; bases unmatched to any gene: 8. Per germline, CDR1 SGHDN and CDR2 FVKESK. The CDR3 consists of 16 residues. The CDR3: CASSYGTGVIYNEQFF. As DNA, the CDR3 is TGTGCCAGCAGCTACGGGACAGGGGTTATATACAATGAGCAGTTCTTC.

This clone showed up just a few times. The J gene is TRBJ1-4, the V gene TRBV5-1, with D possibly TRBD1 on 5 matching bases. CDR1 SGHRS and CDR2 YFSETQ come from the germline V gene. The CDR3 length is 15 residues. Between the trimmed V and J ends, which lost 4 bases and 0 bases, there was a span of 10 bases. Here the CDR3 reads CASSLGGATNEKLFF. The CDR3 region has the DNA TGCGCCAGCAGCCTCGGGGGGGCAACTAATGAAAAACTGTTTTTT.

This chain uses TRBV29-1 with TRBJ1-6; weak D call: TRBD1 (5 bases). V lost 7 bases and J lost 7, with 14 bases in between. CDR1 and CDR2 (germline): SQVTM, ANQGSEA. The CDR3 is made up of 13 amino acids. DNA of the CDR3: TGCAGCGCCAGGGCGGCGGGGAATTCACCCCTCCACTTT. It yields the protein CSARAAGNSPLHF.

The chain recombines TRBV7-9 with TRBJ2-3; possibly TRBD1 for D (7 bases). CDR1 SEHNR and CDR2 FQNEAQ come from the germline V gene (reference sequence). Trimming shortened V by 1 base and J by 5 bases, and 16 bases separated the two germline ends. This CDR3 is 16 amino acids long. As DNA, the CDR3 is TGTGCCAGCAGCTTAGGGGCGCCAGGGGGGAAAGATACGCAGTATTTT. This encodes CASSLGAPGGKDTQYF.

On this clone: One junction end disagrees with the germline gene, perhaps due to a read error. The V gene is TRBV25-1, the J gene TRBJ2-7; D may be TRBD1 (6 bases). The CDR3 consists of 15 residues. Germline CDR1 and CDR2: MGHDK and SYGVNS. The CDR3 protein is CASRESTGFPYEQYF. The CDR3 DNA reads TGTGCCAGCAGGGAATCCACAGGGTTTCCTTACGAGCAGTACTTC.

The rearrangement uses TRBV30 and TRBJ2-1; 7 bases fit TRBD1. In germline, CDR1 is GTSNPN, CDR2 SVGIG (reference sequence). The CDR3 extends over 18 amino acids. After removal of 3 bases from V and 0 bases from J, the junction contained 14 bases not matched to a gene. The CDR3 region is CAWRNSPGQPGSYNEQFF. The CDR3 DNA is TGTGCCTGGAGGAATTCTCCGGGACAGCCAGGCTCCTACAATGAGCAGTTCTTC.

This chain links TRBV7-9 with TRBJ1-2; 9 bases are shared with TRBD1. Germline V gene data show CDR1 as SEHNR and CDR2 as FQNEAQ (reference sequence). V shed 1 base and J 5 bases; nucleotides not matched to a gene: 8. The CDR3 has 16 amino acids. The CDR3 protein is CASSLGIGTGRYGYTF. CDR3 nucleotides: TGTGCCAGCAGCTTAGGAATCGGGACAGGGCGGTATGGCTACACCTTC.

The rearrangement joins TRBV4-3 to TRBJ2-7, with 8 bases aligning to TRBD2. The V and J ends lost 1 base and 4 bases, in that order; junction bases with no gene match: 9. This CDR3 is built from 16 residues. Germline-derived CDR1 and CDR2 are LGHNA and YSLEER. CDR3 nucleotide sequence: TGCGCCAGCAGCCAAGGGCTAGCGGGTTCTGTTTACGAGCAGTACTTC. It specifies CASSQGLAGSVYEQYF.

The sample holds one count of this clone. The gene calls are TRBV27 and TRBJ2-3; D gene unclear. The CDR3 has 14 residues. Trimming stripped 3 bases from V and 0 bases from J, with 7 bases between. CDR1 is MNHEY and CDR2 is SMNVEV in the germline V gene (reference sequence). This chain's CDR3 is CASSLGLSTDTQYF. Written as DNA, the CDR3 is TGTGCCAGCAGTTTGGGCCTTAGCACAGATACGCAGTATTTT.

The chain carries TRBV7-9 and TRBJ2-2, with D perhaps matching TRBD1 (5 bases). The CDR3 sequence is 15 residues long. V lost 0 bases, J lost 3 bases, and 8 bases lay in between. Germline CDR1 reads SEHNR; CDR2 reads FQNEAQ (reference sequence). The CDR3 nucleotides are TGTGCCAGCAGCTTAGCAGGGGCGGACACCGGGGAGCTGTTTTTT. This translates into CASSLAGADTGELFF.

Remarks on this clone: A junction boundary mismatches the germline segment, possibly from a read error. The chain combines TRBV7-9 with TRBJ2-1, with D perhaps TRBD2 (5 bases). CDR1 is SEHNR, CDR2 FQNEAQ, per germline (reference sequence). This CDR3 contains 11 residues. CDR3 sequence (DNA): TGTGCCAGCAGCTTAGGGGGAGATCAGATCTTC. This encodes CASSLGGDQIF.

In DNA form, the CDR3 reads TGTGCCAGCAGCTCCTTTTCGACAGGGGGGACAGATACGCAGTATTTT. Amino acid sequence: CASSSFSTGGTDTQYF. The chain joins TRBV13 to TRBJ2-3, with TRBD1 identical over 9 bases. This CDR3 region has 16 residues. V shed 4 bases and J 3 bases; nucleotides not matched to a gene: 8. The germline V gene has CDR1 PRHDT and CDR2 FYEKMQ (reference sequence).

Here the CDR3 reads CASSLGPAGYYEQYF. CDR3 sequence (DNA): TGTGCCAGCAGCTTAGGTCCCGCGGGGTACTACGAGCAGTACTTC. The chain couples TRBV7-2 to TRBJ2-7; possibly TRBD2 for D (6 bases). The V end lost 1 base, the J end lost 3 bases, and 13 bases lay between the germline ends. The germline V gene encodes CDR1 SGHTA and CDR2 FQGNSA. CDR3 length: 15 residues.

V gene TRBV28 combines with J gene TRBJ1-2; tentative D call: TRBD1 (6 bases). In germline, CDR1 is MDHEN, CDR2 SYDVKM. V lost 5 bases and J 8 bases, leaving 18 bases between the germline ends. This CDR3 comprises 14 residues. In DNA form, the CDR3 reads TGTGCCAGCAGTCCATTCCAGGGGACCGGGGGCTACACCTTC. The encoded protein is CASSPFQGTGGYTF.

The chain carries TRBV11-3 and TRBJ1-1, with TRBD1 matching 7 bases. The CDR3 sequence is 15 residues long. J gave up 0 bases and V 1 base, and 2 bases lay outside the gene matches. Germline V gives CDR1 SGHNT, CDR2 YENEEA. CDR3 sequence (DNA): TGTGCCAGCAGCTTAGGACAGGGTATGAACACTGAAGCTTTCTTT. Protein sequence: CASSLGQGMNTEAFF.

V usage is TRBV21-1 and J usage is TRBJ1-2. TRBV21-1 is a pseudogene locus. CDR3 size: 13 residues. CDR3 in DNA: TGTGCCAGCAGCAAAGGTCCCCCTTATGGCTACACCTTC. It is translated as CASSKGPPYGYTF.

The chain employs TRBV4-3 and TRBJ1-6; TRBD1 agrees at 9 bases. The CDR3 has 16 amino acids. Trimming at V came to 5 bases and at J to 7 bases, leaving 9 bases not matched to a gene. Germline values: CDR1 LGHNA, CDR2 YSLEER. CDR3 sequence reads: CASSYHAGQGNSPLHF. As DNA, the CDR3 is TGCGCCAGCAGCTACCACGCAGGACAGGGGAATTCACCCCTCCACTTT.